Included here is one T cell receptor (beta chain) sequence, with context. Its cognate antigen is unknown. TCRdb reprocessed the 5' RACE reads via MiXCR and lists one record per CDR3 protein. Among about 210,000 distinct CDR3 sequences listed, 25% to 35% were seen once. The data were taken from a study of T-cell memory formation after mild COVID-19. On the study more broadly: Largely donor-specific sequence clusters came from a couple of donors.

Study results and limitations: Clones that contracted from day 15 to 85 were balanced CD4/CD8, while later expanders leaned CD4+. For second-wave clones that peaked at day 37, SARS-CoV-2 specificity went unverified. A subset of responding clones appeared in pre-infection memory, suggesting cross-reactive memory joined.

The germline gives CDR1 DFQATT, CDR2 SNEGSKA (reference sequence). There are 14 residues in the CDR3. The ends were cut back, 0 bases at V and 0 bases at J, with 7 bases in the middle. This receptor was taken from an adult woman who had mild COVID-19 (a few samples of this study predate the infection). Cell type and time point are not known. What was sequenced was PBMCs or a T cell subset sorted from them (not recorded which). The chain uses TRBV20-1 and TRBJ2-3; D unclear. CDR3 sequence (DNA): TGCAGTGCTAGAGATGGGCGCAGCACAGATACGCAGTATTTT. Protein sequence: CSARDGRSTDTQYF.